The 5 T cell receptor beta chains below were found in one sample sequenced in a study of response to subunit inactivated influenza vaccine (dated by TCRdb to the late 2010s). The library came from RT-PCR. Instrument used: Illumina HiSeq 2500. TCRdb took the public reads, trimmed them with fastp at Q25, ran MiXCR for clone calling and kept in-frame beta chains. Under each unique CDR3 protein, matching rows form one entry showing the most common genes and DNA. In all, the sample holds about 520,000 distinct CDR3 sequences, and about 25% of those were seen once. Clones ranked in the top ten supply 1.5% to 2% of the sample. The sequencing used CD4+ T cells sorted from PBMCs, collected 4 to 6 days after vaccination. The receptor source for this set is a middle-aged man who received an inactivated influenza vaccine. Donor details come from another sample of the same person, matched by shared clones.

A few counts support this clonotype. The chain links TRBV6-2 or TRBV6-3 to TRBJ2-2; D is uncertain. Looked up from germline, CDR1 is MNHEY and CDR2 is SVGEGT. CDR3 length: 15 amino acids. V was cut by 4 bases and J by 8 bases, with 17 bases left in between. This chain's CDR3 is CASSFRHLTRGELFF. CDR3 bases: TGTGCCAGCAGTTTCCGACACCTAACCAGGGGGGAGCTGTTTTTT.

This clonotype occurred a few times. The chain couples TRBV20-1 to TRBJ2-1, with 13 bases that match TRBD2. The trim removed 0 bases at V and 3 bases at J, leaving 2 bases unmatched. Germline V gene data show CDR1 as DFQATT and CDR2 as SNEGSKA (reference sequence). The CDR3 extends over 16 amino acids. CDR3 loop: CSAREGTSGNYNEQFF. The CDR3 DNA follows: TGCAGTGCTAGAGAAGGGACTAGCGGGAACTACAATGAGCAGTTCTTC.

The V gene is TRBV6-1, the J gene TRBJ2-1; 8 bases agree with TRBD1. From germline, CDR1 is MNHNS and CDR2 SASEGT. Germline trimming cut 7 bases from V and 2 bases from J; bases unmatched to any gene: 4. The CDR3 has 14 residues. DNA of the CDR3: TGTGCCAGCACTCAGGGACAGGCCTACAATGAGCAGTTCTTC. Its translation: CASTQGQAYNEQFF.

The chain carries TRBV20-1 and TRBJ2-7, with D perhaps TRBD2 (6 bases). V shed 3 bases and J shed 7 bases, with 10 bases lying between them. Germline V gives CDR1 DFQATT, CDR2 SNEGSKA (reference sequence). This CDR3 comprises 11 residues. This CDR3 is CSASLGREQYF. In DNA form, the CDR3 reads TGCAGTGCTAGTCTGGGGAGGGAGCAGTACTTC.

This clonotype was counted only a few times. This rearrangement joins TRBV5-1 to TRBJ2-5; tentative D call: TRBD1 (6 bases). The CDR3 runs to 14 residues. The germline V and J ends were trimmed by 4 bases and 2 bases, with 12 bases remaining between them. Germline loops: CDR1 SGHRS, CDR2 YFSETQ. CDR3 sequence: CASSPGQSQETQYF. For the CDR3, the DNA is TGCGCCAGCAGCCCCGGACAGTCACAAGAGACCCAGTACTTC.